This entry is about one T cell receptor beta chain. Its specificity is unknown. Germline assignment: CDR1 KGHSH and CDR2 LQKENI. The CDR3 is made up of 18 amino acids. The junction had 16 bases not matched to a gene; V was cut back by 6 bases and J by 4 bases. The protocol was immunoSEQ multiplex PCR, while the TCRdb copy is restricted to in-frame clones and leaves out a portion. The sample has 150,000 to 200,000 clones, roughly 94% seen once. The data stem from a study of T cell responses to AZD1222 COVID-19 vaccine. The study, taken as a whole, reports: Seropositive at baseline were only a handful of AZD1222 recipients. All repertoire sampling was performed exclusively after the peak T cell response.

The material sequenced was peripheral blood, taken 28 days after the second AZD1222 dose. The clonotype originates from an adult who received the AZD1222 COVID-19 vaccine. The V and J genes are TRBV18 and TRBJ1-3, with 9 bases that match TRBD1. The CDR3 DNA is TGTGCCAGCTCCCCCTTCTATCTCGGACAGGGGACAGGAAACACCATATATTTT. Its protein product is CASSPFYLGQGTGNTIYF.